These 21 T cell receptor beta chains were all obtained from the same sample, sequenced in a study of cytomegalovirus exposure and HLA in healthy donors. The PCR employed 60 Vbeta primers together with 13 Jbeta primers. The assay was immunoSEQ multiplex PCR, and TCRdb's table has in-frame clones only and misses some. The sample holds approximately 160,000 clones, 68% seen once. The sample consisted of PBMCs. The source is a man aged 45-65 years in good health and CMV-seronegative.

J is TRBJ2-2 and V is TRBV18, with D hard to call. This CDR3 is 14 amino acids long. The V gene's germline CDR1 is KGHSH and CDR2 LQKENI. Trimming stripped 0 bases from V and 8 bases from J, with 10 bases between. The CDR3 here is CASSPPDPMGELFF. CDR3 nucleotide sequence: TGTGCCAGCTCACCACCAGATCCTATGGGGGAGCTGTTTTTT.

V and J are TRBV5-6 and TRBJ2-1; possible D gene TRBD2, 5 bases. CDR1 SGHDT and CDR2 YYEEEE come from the germline V gene. The CDR3 spans 12 residues. Trimming removed 3 bases from V and 12 bases from J, with 13 bases in between. In DNA form, the CDR3 reads TGTGCCAGCAGCTCCGGACTGAGTTTGCAGTTCTTC. This translates into CASSSGLSLQFF.

This clone was counted a few times. V gene TRBV6-6 combines with J gene TRBJ1-5; TRBD1 is a possible D gene (5 bases). CDR3 length: 12 residues. Germline V gene lookup returns CDR1 MNHNY and CDR2 SVGAGI (reference sequence). Deletions cut 4 bases from V and 5 bases from J, with 6 bases between. This chain's CDR3 is CASSLGDQPQHF. The CDR3 bases are TGTGCCAGCAGTTTAGGGGATCAGCCCCAGCATTTT.

This clone was seen a single time. The CDR3 DNA sequence: TGTGCCAGCAGCGCCGGGACTAGCGGGGGGCCTTACTTACAAGAGACCCAGTACTTC. It translates to CASSAGTSGGPYLQETQYF. The genes are TRBV5-4 and TRBJ2-5; 15 positions match TRBD2. CDR3 size: 19 residues. The ends lost 4 bases at V and 2 bases at J; junction bases unmatched: 12. Germline CDR1 SGHNT, CDR2 YYREEE (reference sequence).

This clone occurred a few times. The chain uses TRBV19 and TRBJ1-1; 7 nucleotides line up with TRBD1. The CDR3 is made up of 15 amino acids. The J segment lost 0 bases and the V segment lost 2 bases, leaving 3 bases of the junction unmatched. CDR1 LNHDA and CDR2 SQIVND come from the germline V gene (reference sequence). The CDR3 sequence is CASSIRGQLNTEAFF. CDR3 in DNA: TGTGCCAGTAGTATACGGGGACAGTTGAACACTGAAGCTTTCTTT.

The genes are TRBV2 and TRBJ1-5; 9 bases are a match to TRBD1. Germline V gene lookup returns CDR1 SNHLY and CDR2 FYNNEI. V was clipped by 5 bases and J by 7 bases; unmatched bases: 6. The CDR3 is 14 residues long. This chain's CDR3 is CASSQEGQGQPQHF. CDR3 sequence (DNA): TGTGCCAGCAGTCAAGAGGGACAGGGCCAGCCCCAGCATTTT.

Only one count was recorded for this clone. The V and J genes are TRBV29-1 and TRBJ1-2; TRBD1 aligns across 8 bases. The CDR3 runs to 15 residues. Per germline, CDR1 SQVTM and CDR2 ANQGSEA. V was clipped by 6 bases and J by 7 bases; unmatched bases: 16. In DNA form, the CDR3 reads TGCAGCGTCAGGGACGACAGGGGTTCGGTTGGTGGCTACACCTTC. Protein sequence: CSVRDDRGSVGGYTF.

This chain uses TRBV6-5 with TRBJ2-3; unclear D gene. Per germline, CDR1 MNHEY and CDR2 SVGAGI. V was pared by 0 bases and J by 0 bases, with 10 bases between. The CDR3 consists of 16 residues. CDR3 in amino acids: CASSYSSQPSTDTQYF. CDR3 nucleotide sequence: TGTGCCAGCAGTTACTCTAGCCAGCCGAGCACAGATACGCAGTATTTT.

The chain combines TRBV6-5 with TRBJ2-7; TRBD1 is a possible D gene (5 bases). Germline lookup yields CDR1 MNHEY and CDR2 SVGAGI. V lost 3 bases to trimming and J lost 1 base, with 7 bases between them. This CDR3 contains 13 residues. The CDR3 nucleotides are TGTGCCAGCAGTTATGACAGATCCTACGAGCAGTACTTC. Its protein product is CASSYDRSYEQYF.

With respect to this clone: The junction differs from germline at one of its ends, possibly a read error. The genes are TRBV7-7 and TRBJ2-3; D may be TRBD2 (5 bases). Germline CDR1 SSHAT, CDR2 FNYEAQ (reference sequence). The CDR3 runs to 15 residues. DNA for the CDR3: TGTGCTAGCAGTTCCACGGACTTAGCGACAGATACGCAGTATTTT. Its translation is CASSSTDLATDTQYF. Filled out from reference TRBV7-7 and TRBJ2-3, the complete variable domain reads GAGVSQSPRYKVTKRGQDVTLRCDPISSHATLYWYQQALGQGPEFLTYFNYEAQPDKSGLPSDRFSAERPEGSISTLTIQRTEQRDSAMYRCASSSTDLATDTQYFGPGTRLTVL.

The chain is built from TRBV4-1 and TRBJ1-1, with 11 bases matching TRBD1. The germline CDR1 and CDR2 sequences are MGHRA and YSYEKL. V lost 4 bases to trimming and J lost 2 bases; unmatched junction nucleotides: 15. The CDR3 is 19 residues long. CDR3 protein: CASSLRDPRGTGGNTEAFF. The CDR3 DNA reads TGCGCCAGCAGCCTACGAGACCCAAGAGGGACAGGGGGAAACACTGAAGCTTTCTTT.

This chain joins TRBV11-3 and TRBJ2-7; D unresolved. Germline V lookup: CDR1 SGHNT, CDR2 YENEEA. V shed 0 bases and J shed 7 bases, with 10 bases lying between them. There are 13 residues in the CDR3. This chain's CDR3 is CASSLDTGGEQYF. CDR3 nucleotides: TGTGCCAGCAGCTTAGATACGGGTGGGGAGCAGTACTTC.

The gene calls are TRBV7-8 and TRBJ2-3, with a possible D match to TRBD2 (5 bases). Germline assignment: CDR1 SGHVS and CDR2 FQNEAQ. The CDR3 extends over 15 amino acids. V was pared by 6 bases and J by 4 bases, with 17 bases between. CDR3 nucleotide sequence: TGTGCCAGCAGAGGCGCGGACTCTAGGGCAGATACGCAGTATTTT. Its protein product is CASRGADSRADTQYF.

The chain links TRBV13 to TRBJ2-1; 12 nucleotides line up with TRBD1. V lost 6 bases to trimming and J lost 9 bases; unmatched junction nucleotides: 9. Germline V CDR1 and CDR2: PRHDT, FYEKMQ (reference sequence). The CDR3 sequence is 15 residues long. DNA for the CDR3: TGTGCCAGCAGGCCCCGGGACAGGGGGCTGGGTGAGCAGTTCTTC. As protein: CASRPRDRGLGEQFF.

The rearrangement links TRBV25-1 to TRBJ2-7; no reliable D call. V was trimmed by 4 bases and J by 3 bases, leaving 4 bases between them. This CDR3 has 11 residues. In germline, CDR1 is MGHDK, CDR2 SYGVNS. Here the CDR3 DNA reads TGTGCCAGCAGTGTCGGCTACGAGCAGTACTTC. It is translated as CASSVGYEQYF.

The chain recombines TRBV6-5 with TRBJ1-1; tentative D call: TRBD1 (6 bases). This CDR3 comprises 15 residues. CDR1 MNHEY and CDR2 SVGAGI come from the germline V gene. V was clipped by 4 bases and J by 0 bases, with 12 bases between them. CDR3 DNA sequence: TGTGCCAGCAGTTTACAGGGTGGCATGAACACTGAAGCTTTCTTT. Its protein is CASSLQGGMNTEAFF.

The chain joins TRBV28 to TRBJ1-1; unclear D gene. Trimming pared 4 bases from V and 4 bases from J, leaving 10 bases between. This CDR3 has 13 amino acids. Germline V CDR1 and CDR2: MDHEN, SYDVKM. The CDR3 DNA sequence: TGTGCCAGCAGTTGGGAGCGGCCCACTGAAGCTTTCTTT. Encoded protein: CASSWERPTEAFF.

This chain joins TRBV18 and TRBJ1-5; D may be TRBD1 (6 bases). The CDR3 length is 14 residues. Deletions cut 8 bases from V and 1 base from J, with 12 bases between. From germline, CDR1 is KGHSH and CDR2 LQKENI. Here the CDR3 reads CASADQGSNQPQHF. The CDR3 nucleotides read TGTGCCAGCGCTGATCAGGGGAGCAATCAGCCCCAGCATTTT.

CDR3 DNA: TGTGCCAGCAGTTTATGGAGCGGCGGGGGAATGCGAGATACGCAGTATTTT. This gives the protein CASSLWSGGGMRDTQYF. The chain recombines TRBV28 with TRBJ2-3, with TRBD2 identical over 7 bases. The junction had 11 bases not matched to a gene; V was cut back by 0 bases and J by 5 bases. The CDR3 consists of 17 residues. Germline assignment: CDR1 MDHEN and CDR2 SYDVKM.

The sample holds a few counts of this clone. The V and J genes are TRBV28 and TRBJ1-6; weak D call: TRBD1 (5 bases). The germline V gene encodes CDR1 MDHEN and CDR2 SYDVKM. V lost 6 bases, J lost 8 bases, and 11 bases lay in between. CDR3 size: 13 residues. In DNA form, the CDR3 reads TGTGCCAGCAGCCAGGGAAGTGATTCACCCCTCCACTTT. Its protein is CASSQGSDSPLHF.

This clone was counted only a few times. This chain joins TRBV28 and TRBJ1-4, with D possibly being TRBD1 (5 bases). Germline CDR1 is MDHEN and CDR2 is SYDVKM. The V end lost 7 bases, the J end lost 4 bases, and 16 bases lay between the germline ends. There are 15 residues in the CDR3. CDR3 in amino acids: CASNPRTRINEKLFF. The CDR3 DNA reads TGTGCCAGCAACCCCAGGACACGGATTAATGAAAAACTGTTTTTT.